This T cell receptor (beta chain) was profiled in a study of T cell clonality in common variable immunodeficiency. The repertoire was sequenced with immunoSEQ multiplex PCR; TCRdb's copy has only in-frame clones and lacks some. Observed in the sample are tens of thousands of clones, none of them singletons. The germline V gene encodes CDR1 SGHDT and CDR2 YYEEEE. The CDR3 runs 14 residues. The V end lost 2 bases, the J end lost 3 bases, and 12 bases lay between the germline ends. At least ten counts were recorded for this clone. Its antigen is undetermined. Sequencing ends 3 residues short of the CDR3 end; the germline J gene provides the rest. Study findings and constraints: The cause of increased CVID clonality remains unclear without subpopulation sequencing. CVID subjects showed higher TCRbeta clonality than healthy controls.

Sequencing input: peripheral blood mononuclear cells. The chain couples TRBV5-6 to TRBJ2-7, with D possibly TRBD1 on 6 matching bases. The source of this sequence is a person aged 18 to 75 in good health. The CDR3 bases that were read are TGTGCCAGCAGCTTCAGGGGTGCGGGCTACGAG. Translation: CASSFRGAGYE. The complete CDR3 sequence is CASSFRGAGYEQYF. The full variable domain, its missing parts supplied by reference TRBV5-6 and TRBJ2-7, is DAGVTQSPTHLIKTRGQQVTLRCSPKSGHDTVSWYQQALGQGPQFIFQYYEEEERQRGNFPDRFSGHQFPNYSSELNVNALLLGDSALYLCASSFRGAGYEQYFGPGTRLTVT.